Following are 10 T cell receptor beta chains from one sample sequenced in a study of identical twins. TCRdb re-called the 5' RACE reads through MiXCR, storing one row per CDR3 protein. The data hold under 1 million distinct CDR3 sequences, with roughly an eighth observed a single time. This sample also appeared in a second study, on yellow fever vaccine responses in identical twins.

The sequenced sample consisted of PBMCs. The receptor set was obtained from a woman younger than 35 in good health.

The chain joins TRBV2 to TRBJ2-7, with 13 positions matching TRBD2. The trim removed 9 bases at V and 2 bases at J, leaving 1 base unmatched. The CDR3 runs to 13 residues. Looked up from germline, CDR1 is SNHLY and CDR2 is FYNNEI. CDR3 DNA sequence: TGTGCCAGGGGGACTAGCGGGACCTACGAGCAGTACTTC. This codes for CARGTSGTYEQYF.

In DNA, the CDR3 is TGTGCCAGCAGCCAGGGGTCTTCCACAGATACGCAGTATTTT. Its protein product is CASSQGSSTDTQYF. The chain recombines TRBV3-1 with TRBJ2-3; D is undetermined. Looked up from germline, CDR1 is LGHDT and CDR2 is YNNKEL (reference sequence). The CDR3 is 14 residues long. V lost 3 bases and J 2 bases, leaving 9 bases between the germline ends.

The gene calls are TRBV27 and TRBJ1-1; D may be TRBD1 (6 bases). CDR1 is MNHEY, CDR2 SMNVEV, per germline (reference sequence). The V gene lost 4 bases and the J gene lost 3 bases, with 12 bases spanning the gap. CDR3 length: 14 amino acids. DNA for the CDR3: TGTGCCAGCAGTTACAGGGTTAGGGACACTGAAGCTTTCTTT. This translates into CASSYRVRDTEAFF.

The sample holds a few counts of this clonotype. The J gene is TRBJ2-7, the V gene TRBV12-3 or TRBV12-4; D gene uncertain. V was pared by 5 bases and J by 5 bases, with 7 bases between. The CDR3 is made up of 11 amino acids. The CDR3 loop is CASSRLDEQYF. Here the CDR3 DNA reads TGTGCCAGCAGTCGACTCGACGAGCAGTACTTC.

The chain couples TRBV28 to TRBJ2-4; D may be TRBD1 (6 bases). From germline, CDR1 is MDHEN and CDR2 SYDVKM. V was trimmed by 5 bases and J by 3 bases, leaving 14 bases between them. CDR3 length: 15 residues. DNA for the CDR3: TGTGCCAGCAGTATACAGGGTGCGGGCAAAAACATTCAGTACTTC. Its translation is CASSIQGAGKNIQYF.

The table lists this clonotype with a few counts. The CDR3 DNA is TGCGCCAGCAGCTTGGTTCTTTGGATGGGATACGAGCAGTACGTC. Residues: CASSLVLWMGYEQYV. V usage is TRBV5-1 and J usage is TRBJ2-7, with no clear D. The V end lost 0 bases, the J end lost 4 bases, and 14 bases lay between the germline ends. Per germline, CDR1 SGHRS and CDR2 YFSETQ. CDR3 length: 15 residues.

J is TRBJ2-7 and V is TRBV6-2 or TRBV6-3, with 9 bases identical to TRBD1. The germline V gene has CDR1 MNHEY and CDR2 SVGEGT. CDR3 size: 14 residues. The J segment lost 5 bases and the V segment lost 7 bases, leaving 9 bases of the junction unmatched. In DNA, the CDR3 is TGTGCCAGCACCCTAGGACAGGGGTCCCACGAGCAGTACGTC. Protein: CASTLGQGSHEQYV.

V usage is TRBV20-1 and J usage is TRBJ2-7; TRBD1 aligns across 8 bases. This CDR3 spans 16 amino acids. Germline assignment: CDR1 DFQATT and CDR2 SNEGSKA (reference sequence). The V segment lost 3 bases and the J segment 2 bases; nucleotides outside the gene matches: 12. The CDR3 loop is CSARSLRTGKTYEQYF. DNA for the CDR3: TGCAGTGCTAGGTCGCTTCGGACAGGGAAAACCTACGAGCAGTACTTC.

The chain carries TRBV29-1 and TRBJ1-1, with D perhaps TRBD1 (5 bases). The CDR3 totals 13 residues. Trimming took off 7 bases at V and 2 bases at J, with 14 bases between the two ends. Germline V gene sequence: CDR1 SQVTM, CDR2 ANQGSEA. CDR3 nucleotides: TGCAGCGGGGAGACGGACACAAACACTGAAGCTTTCTTT. This gives the protein CSGETDTNTEAFF.

The rearrangement uses TRBV18 and TRBJ2-6, with D possibly TRBD1 on 6 matching bases. The CDR3 sequence is 20 residues long. Germline lookup yields CDR1 KGHSH and CDR2 LQKENI. Trimming pared 3 bases from V and 0 bases from J, leaving 21 bases between. The CDR3 here is CASSPSTSGTSSSGANVLTF. The CDR3 bases are TGTGCCAGCTCACCGTCGACGTCCGGGACAAGCTCCTCTGGGGCCAACGTCCTGACTTTC.